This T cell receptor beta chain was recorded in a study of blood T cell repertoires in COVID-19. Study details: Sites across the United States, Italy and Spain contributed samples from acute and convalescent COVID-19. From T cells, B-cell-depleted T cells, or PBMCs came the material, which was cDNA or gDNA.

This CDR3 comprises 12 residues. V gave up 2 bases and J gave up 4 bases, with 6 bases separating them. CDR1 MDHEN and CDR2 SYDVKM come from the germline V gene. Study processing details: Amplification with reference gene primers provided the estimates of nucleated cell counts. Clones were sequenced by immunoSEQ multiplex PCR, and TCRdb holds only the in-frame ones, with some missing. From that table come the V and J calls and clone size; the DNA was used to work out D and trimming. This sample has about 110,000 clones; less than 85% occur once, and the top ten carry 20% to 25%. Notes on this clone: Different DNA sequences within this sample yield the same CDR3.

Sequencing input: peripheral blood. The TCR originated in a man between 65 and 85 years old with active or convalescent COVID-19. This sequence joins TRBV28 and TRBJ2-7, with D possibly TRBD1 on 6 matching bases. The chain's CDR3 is CASSLRGYEQYF. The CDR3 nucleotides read TGTGCCAGCAGTTTAAGGGGGTACGAGCAGTACTTC. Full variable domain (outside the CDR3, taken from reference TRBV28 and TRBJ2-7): DVKVTQSSRYLVKRTGEKVFLECVQDMDHENMFWYRQDPGLGLRLIYFSYDVKMKEKGDIPEGYSVSREKKERFSLILESASTNQTSMYLCASSLRGYEQYFGPGTRLTVT.